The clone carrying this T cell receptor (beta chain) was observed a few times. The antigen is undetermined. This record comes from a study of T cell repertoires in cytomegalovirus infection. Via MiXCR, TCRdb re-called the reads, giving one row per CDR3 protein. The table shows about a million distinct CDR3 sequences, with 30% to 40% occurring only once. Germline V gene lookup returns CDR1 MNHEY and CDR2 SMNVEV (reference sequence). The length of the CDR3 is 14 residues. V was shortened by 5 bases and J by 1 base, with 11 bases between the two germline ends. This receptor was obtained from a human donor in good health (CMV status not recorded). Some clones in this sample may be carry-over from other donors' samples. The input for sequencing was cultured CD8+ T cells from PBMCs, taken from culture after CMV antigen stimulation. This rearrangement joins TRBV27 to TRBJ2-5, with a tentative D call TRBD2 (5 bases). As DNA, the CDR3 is TGTGCCAGCAGTGTCCGGGATCCCCAAGAGACCCAGTACTTC. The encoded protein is CASSVRDPQETQYF.